These 29 T cell receptor beta chains share one sample of origin, sequenced in a study of blood T cells in healthy people across ages. Using a J-beta primer mix together with a sample-barcoded 5' primer, a second PCR was run for about 7 to 12 cycles. TCRdb reprocessed the 5' RACE reads with MiXCR, giving one entry per CDR3 protein. The profile shows 1,500,000 or so distinct CDR3 sequences, 59% of them singletons. Sequenced input: blood. The receptors originated from a young man in good health.

This chain links TRBV20-1 with TRBJ2-7; a weak D match, TRBD1 (6 bases). The CDR3 extends over 15 amino acids. Trimming stripped 6 bases from V and 4 bases from J, with 22 bases between. Germline CDR1 and CDR2: DFQATT and SNEGSKA (reference sequence). The CDR3 protein is CSAKPSGLRGYEQYF. The CDR3 DNA reads as TGCAGTGCAAAACCATCGGGGCTGAGGGGGTACGAGCAGTACTTC.

V usage is TRBV6-2 or TRBV6-3 and J usage is TRBJ1-5; no firm D call. The V and J ends lost 7 bases and 3 bases respectively, with 7 bases between them. This CDR3 spans 12 amino acids. Germline CDR1 MNHEY, CDR2 SVGEGT. CDR3: CASTTINQPQHF. In nucleotides, the CDR3 is TGTGCCAGCACGACTATCAATCAGCCCCAGCATTTT.

The rearrangement links TRBV7-9 to TRBJ2-1, with TRBD2 as a possible D gene (5 bases). The V end was cut by 5 bases, the J end by 4 bases, with 21 bases between. The germline V gene encodes CDR1 SEHNR and CDR2 FQNEAQ (reference sequence). CDR3 length: 17 amino acids. This CDR3 is CASSPVLLKSGYNEQFF. In DNA, the CDR3 is TGTGCCAGCAGCCCCGTCCTACTGAAGAGCGGATACAATGAGCAGTTCTTC.

This sequence joins TRBV21-1 and TRBJ1-2. TRBV21-1 is listed as a pseudogene. CDR3 size: 16 residues. In DNA, the CDR3 is TGTGCCAGCAGCAAAGTCTCGTTGGCAGCTAACTATGGCTACACCTTC. Its protein is CASSKVSLAANYGYTF.

The genes are TRBV20-1 and TRBJ1-6; D possibly corresponds to TRBD1 (5 bases). Per germline, CDR1 DFQATT and CDR2 SNEGSKA (reference sequence). The V and J ends lost 3 bases and 6 bases respectively, with 12 bases between them. The CDR3 length is 14 residues. CDR3 nucleotides: TGCAGTGCTAGTGCAGGGACCTCTAATTCACCCCTCCACTTT. As protein: CSASAGTSNSPLHF.

V and J are TRBV3-1 and TRBJ1-1; TRBD1 might be the D (5 bases). The CDR3 sequence is 15 residues long. V lost 4 bases, J lost 4 bases, and 16 bases lay in between. Germline V gene data show CDR1 as LGHDT and CDR2 as YNNKEL (reference sequence). In DNA, the CDR3 is TGTGCCAGCAGCCTCCATCGACAGCCGCCCACTGAAGCTTTCTTT. Translation: CASSLHRQPPTEAFF.

V gene TRBV7-9 combines with J gene TRBJ2-4; tentative D call: TRBD2 (6 bases). V shed 3 bases and J shed 3 bases, with 12 bases lying between them. Germline values: CDR1 SEHNR, CDR2 FQNEAQ (reference sequence). This CDR3 has 15 amino acids. This chain's CDR3 is CASSLPGEVKNIQYF. CDR3 in DNA: TGTGCCAGCAGCTTGCCGGGGGAAGTCAAAAACATTCAGTACTTC.

This clonotype was counted only a few times. The CDR3 here is CASSQDPFANYGYTF. As DNA, the CDR3 is TGCGCCAGCAGCCAAGACCCTTTTGCTAACTATGGCTACACCTTC. V gene TRBV4-1 combines with J gene TRBJ1-2; D uncertain. Germline V CDR1 and CDR2: MGHRA, YSYEKL. V lost 0 bases, J lost 0 bases, and 8 bases lay in between. This CDR3 contains 15 residues.

The chain employs TRBV20-1 and TRBJ2-7; D is perhaps TRBD1 (6 bases). The CDR3 has 11 residues. V was cut by 4 bases and J by 3 bases, with 7 bases left in between. The V gene's germline CDR1 is DFQATT and CDR2 SNEGSKA (reference sequence). This CDR3 reads CSAMDSYEQYF. In nucleotides, the CDR3 is TGCAGTGCTATGGACAGCTACGAGCAGTACTTC.

V and J are TRBV2 and TRBJ2-7; a weak D match, TRBD1 (5 bases). CDR1 is SNHLY and CDR2 is FYNNEI in the germline V gene. The CDR3 contains 11 residues. V dropped 6 bases and J dropped 12 bases, with 15 bases sitting between them. The CDR3 coding sequence is TGTGCCAGCAGCGCTGACAGACGGCCGTACTTC. Encoded protein: CASSADRRPYF.

With regard to this clonotype: A junction boundary mismatches the germline segment, possibly from a read error. V usage is TRBV24-1 and J usage is TRBJ2-3; D not resolved. The CDR3 consists of 14 residues. Germline V gives CDR1 KGHDR, CDR2 SFDVKD. CDR3 in amino acids: CATSENRRTVTQYF. In DNA, the CDR3 is TGTGCCACCAGTGAAAATCGGCGCACAGTTACGCAGTATTTT.

This sequence joins TRBV19 and TRBJ1-6; tentatively, D is TRBD1 (6 bases). Per the germline V gene, CDR1 is LNHDA and CDR2 is SQIVND (reference sequence). The CDR3 length is 12 residues. With 10 bases removed from V and 13 bases from J, the gap between germline ends came to 17 bases. CDR3 sequence (DNA): TGTGCCACCCGACAGGCTAAATTTCCCCTCCACTTT. Protein product: CATRQAKFPLHF.

This clonotype was picked up one time. The chain joins TRBV15 to TRBJ1-5; D might be TRBD1 (5 bases). CDR1 and CDR2 from the germline V gene are LNHNV and YYDKDF (reference sequence). V was cut by 0 bases and J by 4 bases, with 13 bases left in between. CDR3 length equals 16 residues. The CDR3: CATSRDRDVGNQPQHF. CDR3 nucleotides: TGTGCCACCAGCAGAGACAGGGATGTCGGGAATCAGCCCCAGCATTTT.

This chain joins TRBV4-2 and TRBJ2-5, with D possibly TRBD2 on 5 matching bases. Germline V gives CDR1 LGHNA, CDR2 YNFKEQ. There are 16 residues in the CDR3. Between the trimmed V and J ends, which lost 0 bases and 5 bases, there was a span of 16 bases. CDR3 DNA sequence: TGTGCCAGCAGCCAAGAGGTACCCGGGCCGGGGGAGACCCAGTACTTC. Its protein is CASSQEVPGPGETQYF.

The chain has TRBV6-2 or TRBV6-3 and TRBJ2-1, with 7 nucleotides matching TRBD1. The CDR3 is 17 residues long. V was clipped by 5 bases and J by 12 bases; unmatched bases: 22. Germline V gene lookup returns CDR1 MNHEY and CDR2 SVGEGT. CDR3 sequence reads: CASSDPNAGTAYSTQFF. The CDR3 nucleotides are TGTGCCAGCAGTGACCCAAACGCTGGGACAGCTTATTCTACGCAGTTCTTC.

This clonotype has only a few counts. The chain is built from TRBV12-3 or TRBV12-4 and TRBJ1-6; D is unclear. Between the trimmed V and J ends, which lost 6 bases and 9 bases, there was a span of 15 bases. The CDR3 spans 14 residues. The CDR3 DNA is TGTGCCAGCAGACGGAACTCCGTGGGTTCACCCCTCCACTTT. Protein product: CASRRNSVGSPLHF.

The gene calls are TRBV5-1 and TRBJ2-1, with TRBD1 matching over 8 bases. The CDR3 extends over 14 amino acids. Germline CDR1 reads SGHRS; CDR2 reads YFSETQ. V was clipped by 3 bases and J by 8 bases; unmatched bases: 7. The CDR3 coding sequence is TGCGCCAGCAGCTCGACCGCAGGGGGCGATGAGCAGTTCTTC. Amino acids: CASSSTAGGDEQFF.

This clonotype was counted a few times. This rearrangement joins TRBV7-9 to TRBJ2-7; D may be TRBD1 (6 bases). CDR1 is SEHNR, CDR2 FQNEAQ, per germline (reference sequence). This CDR3 spans 16 amino acids. V lost 5 bases and J lost 0, with 17 bases in between. CDR3: CASSNMDRLISYEQYF. CDR3 DNA: TGTGCCAGCAGCAACATGGACAGACTAATCTCCTACGAGCAGTACTTC.

The chain recombines TRBV29-1 with TRBJ2-7, with TRBD2 matching over 7 bases. The DNA matches TRBJ2-5 better at its end, which makes the J call doubtful. This CDR3 region has 14 residues. The V gene's germline CDR1 is SQVTM and CDR2 ANQGSEA. The CDR3 coding sequence is TGCAGCGTTGAAGATCGGGGGAGGGAAGAGACCCAGTACTTC. Its translation is CSVEDRGREETQYF.

The V and J genes are TRBV7-9 and TRBJ2-4; either TRBD1 or TRBD2 may fit D (5 bases each). The DNA matches TRBJ2-7 better at its end, which makes the J call doubtful. There are 15 residues in the CDR3. From germline, CDR1 is SEHNR and CDR2 FQNEAQ (reference sequence). CDR3 in amino acids: CASSKGTLQPYEQYF. CDR3 DNA sequence: TGTGCCAGCAGCAAAGGGACCTTACAACCCTACGAGCAGTACTTC.

This clonotype has more than one count but fewer than ten. CDR3 loop: CASSFPILSGLAGRDTQYF. As DNA, the CDR3 is TGTGCCAGCAGTTTCCCGATACTCTCGGGACTAGCGGGGAGAGATACGCAGTATTTT. V usage is TRBV28 and J usage is TRBJ2-3; the match to TRBD2 covers 13 bases. CDR3 length: 19 amino acids. Germline V gene lookup returns CDR1 MDHEN and CDR2 SYDVKM. V lost 3 bases, J lost 5 bases, and 14 bases stayed unmatched.

V gene TRBV29-1 combines with J gene TRBJ2-7; 7 nucleotides match TRBD2. V lost 4 bases, J lost 2 bases, and 5 bases stayed unmatched. Germline V CDR1 and CDR2: SQVTM, ANQGSEA. The CDR3 runs to 13 residues. CDR3 DNA: TGCAGCGTTGTGGGGGGGGAGGCCTACGAGCAGTACTTC. Protein product: CSVVGGEAYEQYF.

This clonotype was observed a few times. The rearrangement uses TRBV5-1 and TRBJ1-2; D possibly corresponds to TRBD1 (6 bases). The CDR3 is 16 amino acids. Germline loops: CDR1 SGHRS, CDR2 YFSETQ. V lost 4 bases and J lost 2, with 18 bases in between. The CDR3 DNA reads TGCGCCAGCAGCCCGCTAAAACAGGGTAACAACTATGGCTACACCTTC. Translating it yields CASSPLKQGNNYGYTF.

This clonotype has only a few counts. The chain carries TRBV11-2 and TRBJ1-2; D gene ambiguous. The CDR3 totals 15 residues. Trimming took off 1 base at V and 7 bases at J, with 16 bases between the two ends. Per germline, CDR1 SGHAT and CDR2 FQNNGV. CDR3 residues: CASSLVGGPLAGYTF. CDR3 nucleotides: TGTGCCAGCAGCTTAGTAGGCGGACCCCTCGCTGGCTACACCTTC. The variable domain in full, with the rest retrieved from reference TRBV11-2 and TRBJ1-2, is EAGVAQSPRYKIIEKRQSVAFWCNPISGHATLYWYQQILGQGPKLLIQFQNNGVVDDSQLPKDRFSAERLKGVDSTLKIQPAKLEDSAVYLCASSLVGGPLAGYTFGSGTRLTVV.

V usage is TRBV7-9 and J usage is TRBJ2-7; TRBD2 aligns across 12 bases. V lost 5 bases and J lost 10; bases outside the gene matches: 12. The CDR3 has 15 residues. Germline CDR1 and CDR2: SEHNR and FQNEAQ (reference sequence). Here the CDR3 DNA reads TGTGCCAGCAGCCCAACTAGCGGGGGGCAGGAGGCCCAGTACTTC. It is translated as CASSPTSGGQEAQYF.

This clonotype was detected only a few times. J is TRBJ2-3 and V is TRBV29-1; D remains ambiguous. The CDR3 extends over 13 amino acids. Germline V lookup: CDR1 SQVTM, CDR2 ANQGSEA. V lost 2 bases and J lost 5, with 11 bases in between. Here the CDR3 DNA reads TGCAGCGTTGAATCAACCAGCTTAGATACGCAGTATTTT. Its translation: CSVESTSLDTQYF.

The chain recombines TRBV29-1 with TRBJ2-7; 7 positions agree with TRBD2. The V and J ends lost 6 bases and 1 base, in that order; junction bases with no gene match: 6. This CDR3 has 13 amino acids. CDR1 is SQVTM and CDR2 is ANQGSEA in the germline V gene. The CDR3 sequence is CSVGSRGSYEQYF. The CDR3 nucleotides read TGCAGCGTGGGGTCGCGGGGGTCCTACGAGCAGTACTTC.

This clonotype was observed a handful of times. This chain links TRBV12-5 with TRBJ2-5, with TRBD1 identical over 7 bases. With 6 bases clipped from V and 0 bases from J, the junction kept 7 bases outside the gene matches. Germline V gene data show CDR1 as LGHNT and CDR2 as FRNRAP. The CDR3 extends over 15 amino acids. CDR3 residues: CASGKGQTDQETQYF. The CDR3, as DNA: TGTGCTAGTGGGAAGGGACAGACCGACCAAGAGACCCAGTACTTC.

The genes are TRBV19 and TRBJ2-1; 7 nucleotides match TRBD2. Trimming took 3 bases from V and 6 from J; bases not matched to a gene: 8. CDR3 size: 15 residues. CDR1 is LNHDA and CDR2 is SQIVND in the germline V gene (reference sequence). The CDR3 reads CASSIRRGGGNEQFF. CDR3 coding DNA: TGTGCCAGTAGTATCAGGAGGGGCGGGGGCAATGAGCAGTTCTTC.